The rows below give T cell receptor beta chains drawn from one sample of a study of tumor-infiltrating lymphocytes in primary liver carcinoma. TCRdb redid the calling of the multiplex PCR reads with MiXCR, one entry per CDR3 protein. Of 300,000 to 400,000 distinct CDR3 sequences in the sample, less than 65% were seen once. Sequenced input: peripheral blood. These receptors were collected from a man aged 40-50 years with primary liver carcinoma and hepatitis B virus infection. Each CDR3 is given with its conserved first and last residue. D genes are given only for firm matches. Size tells how often a clone was seen (once, few, many) or the class of an expanded clone, and some rows leave it out.

clone_size	v_call	d_call	j_call	cdr3_length	cdr3_nt	cdr3_aa
.	TRBV7-8	TRBD2	TRBJ2-1	17	TGTGCCAGCAGCTTTCGGGCTAGCGGGAGTCCAGAGAATGGGCAGTTCTTC	CASSFRASGSPENGQFF
.	TRBV5-1	TRBD1	TRBJ2-7	14	TGCGCCAGCAGCTTTGGACAGGGGTTCGACGAGCAGTACTTC	CASSFGQGFDEQYF
.	TRBV12-3/TRBV12-4	.	TRBJ2-1	14	TGTTCCAGCAGTTTTCGGGGAAGGCCCGATGAGCAGTTCTTC	CSSSFRGRPDEQFF
few	TRBV28	.	TRBJ1-6	13	TGTGCCAGCAGTTTACAGGCGACTTCACCCCTCCACTTT	CASSLQATSPLHF
.	TRBV7-9	.	TRBJ2-2	15	TGTGCCAGCAGCTCCCACACAGGGTACAGCGGGGAGCTGTTTTTT	CASSSHTGYSGELFF
.	TRBV5-1	TRBD2	TRBJ2-3	15	TGCGCCAGCAGCTCGGCCCCGACTAGCGCCGCCCCGCAGTATTTT	CASSSAPTSAAPQYF
.	TRBV11-2	TRBD2	TRBJ2-7	15	TGTGCTAGCAGCAGGGTGACTAGCGGTTCCTACGAGCAGTACTTC	CASSRVTSGSYEQYF
.	TRBV24-1	.	TRBJ2-1	15	TGTGCCACCAGTGATTTCGGGACTTCCGACAATGAGCAGTTCTTC	CATSDFGTSDNEQFF
.	TRBV13	.	TRBJ2-1	15	TGTGCCAGCAGCCCCAGGGCGGTAGGTGCTAATGAGCAGTTCTTC	CASSPRAVGANEQFF
.	TRBV5-1	TRBD2	TRBJ2-1	16	TGCGCCAGCAGTAATCCGAGCGGGAGGGACCACAATGAGCAGTTCTTC	CASSNPSGRDHNEQFF
.	TRBV28	TRBD2	TRBJ2-7	14	TGTGCCAGCGCTGAGCGGGGCCCCTACTACGAGCAGTACTTC	CASAERGPYYEQYF
.	TRBV11-2	TRBD2	TRBJ2-5	16	TGTGCCAGCAGCTCCGGGACTAGCGGAGCGGGGAAGACCCAGTACTTC	CASSSGTSGAGKTQYF
many	TRBV4-2	.	TRBJ2-5	15	TGTGCCAGCAGCCAGCAGGCCCACAGCCAAGAGACCCAGTACTTC	CASSQQAHSQETQYF
.	TRBV6-2/TRBV6-3	.	TRBJ1-5	13	TGTGCCAGCAGAAACGCGGGGGGCCAGCCCCAGCATTTT	CASRNAGGQPQHF
.	TRBV10-1	.	TRBJ2-7	13	TGCTCCAGCAGTGCCCTGAGGACTGGCGAGCAGTACTTC	CSSSALRTGEQYF
few	TRBV4-1	.	TRBJ1-2	16	TGCGCCAGCAGCCAAGATCGGGGACTAGGGCCCTATGGCTACACCTTC	CASSQDRGLGPYGYTF
.	TRBV29-1	.	TRBJ1-5	15	TGCAGCGTTTCACCGGGGGGTGCTGGCAATCAGCCCCGGCATTTT	CSVSPGGAGNQPRHF